This T cell receptor (beta chain) was identified during a study of T cell responses to AZD1222 COVID-19 vaccine. A word on this clone: Its antigen is undetermined.

TCRdb's table, derived via immunoSEQ multiplex PCR, lists solely in-frame clones and lacks some. The sample contains approximately 64,000 clones, about nine tenths of which appear only once. Study-level results: Just a handful of AZD1222 recipients tested seropositive at baseline.

The TCR was taken from an adult who received the MenACWY meningococcal vaccine as a control. This sample comprised peripheral blood, obtained 28 days after the second dose of the MenACWY control vaccine.

CDR3 protein: CASGQGHEKLFF. CDR3 nucleotides: TGTGCCTCGGGACAGGGGCATGAAAAACTGTTTTTT. The chain links TRBV30 to TRBJ1-4; TRBD1 matches 10 bases. CDR1 GTSNPN and CDR2 SVGIG come from the germline V gene (reference sequence). CDR3 length: 12 residues. V dropped 7 bases and J dropped 6; count of bases not matched to a gene: 2.